Sequencing of this TCR beta chain was carried out in a study of T cell responses to AZD1222 COVID-19 vaccine. Study-wide results and limits: A rise in Spike-specific TCR breadth and depth followed two AZD1222 doses.

V was trimmed by 4 bases and J by 4 bases, leaving 8 bases between them. The CDR3 spans 14 residues. The germline CDR1 and CDR2 sequences are LGHDT and YNNKEL (reference sequence). With regard to this clone: Its specificity is unknown.

Clones were sequenced by immunoSEQ multiplex PCR, and TCRdb holds only the in-frame ones, with some missing. In the table there are 30,000 to 35,000 clones, approximately 89% of which are singletons. The J gene is TRBJ1-6, the V gene TRBV3-1 (or the pseudogene TRBV3-2), with D possibly matching TRBD1 (6 bases). This specimen was peripheral blood, taken on day 0 of AZD1222 vaccination. The receptor was derived from an adult in good health. CDR3: CASSPGVYNSPLHF. CDR3 in DNA: TGTGCCAGCAGCCCAGGGGTTTATAATTCACCCCTCCACTTT.